These T cell receptor beta chains were read from a single sample in a study of OX40 agonist ivuxolimab in advanced cancers. The table came from immunoSEQ multiplex PCR; TCRdb's copy has only in-frame clones and leaves some out. The table lists tens of thousands of clones, around 83% of them singletons. The sample was CD4+ or CD8+ T cells sorted from blood, taken in a trial of the OX40 agonist ivuxolimab. These receptors all stem from an adult with an advanced solid tumor such as melanoma, head and neck, liver or kidney cancer. Each CDR3 is given with its conserved first and last residue. Each record gives: D gene, clone size, V gene, J gene, CDR3 DNA, CDR3 protein. D genes are given only for firm matches. For some rows the clone size is stated as once, few or many, or as a class when expanded; others skip it.

NA	few	TRBV18	TRBJ2-2	TGTGCCAGCTCACCACCGGGGGGGACACTGAACACCGGGGAGCTGTTTTTT	CASSPPGGTLNTGELFF
TRBD1	NA	TRBV29-1	TRBJ1-4	TGCAGCGCTTGGGACAGGGGCGGCGAAAAACTGTTTTTT	CSAWDRGGEKLFF
TRBD1	NA	TRBV5-5	TRBJ1-2	TGTGCCAGCAGCCCAGACAGGGGATGGGGCTATGGCTACACCTTC	CASSPDRGWGYGYTF
TRBD1	NA	TRBV11-3	TRBJ1-2	TGTGCCAGCAGCCCGGGACAGGGAACTTATGGCTACACCTTC	CASSPGQGTYGYTF
NA	many	TRBV2	TRBJ1-1	TGTGCCAGCAGTGATTTTGGGGGGAACACTGAAGCTTTCTTT	CASSDFGGNTEAFF
NA	NA	TRBV25-1	TRBJ1-2	TGTGCCAGCAGTGTACAGGGTGCATATGGCTACACCTTC	CASSVQGAYGYTF
TRBD1	NA	TRBV7-9	TRBJ2-1	TGTGCCAGCACCCCAATGGGGACAGACTACAATGAGCAGTTCTTC	CASTPMGTDYNEQFF
TRBD1	NA	TRBV6-5	TRBJ1-1	TGTGCCAGCAGCCCCGGGAGGGGGCGATTCGCTGAAGCTTTCTTT	CASSPGRGRFAEAFF
NA	NA	TRBV5-1	TRBJ1-5	TGCGCCAGCAGTACTACGGGGGGAGCTCAGCCCCAGCATTTT	CASSTTGGAQPQHF
TRBD1	few	TRBV15	TRBJ1-1	TGTGCCACCACCCCCGTAGGGGGCGATTCCCCTGAAGCTTTCTTT	CATTPVGGDSPEAFF
TRBD2	NA	TRBV4-1	TRBJ2-7	TGCGCCAGCAGCCGAGCGGGGGGATTCAACGAGCAGTACTTC	CASSRAGGFNEQYF
NA	few	TRBV9	TRBJ2-1	TGTGCCAGCAGCGTAGATTCCCTTGGGGGCTACAATGAGCAGTTCTTC	CASSVDSLGGYNEQFF
NA	NA	TRBV6-1	TRBJ2-7	TGTGCCAGTTCAGGGGGGAATTCCTACGAGCAGTACTTC	CASSGGNSYEQYF
NA	NA	TRBV5-6	TRBJ2-7	TGTGCCAGCAGCCCCTGGACAAATCCTACCTACGAGCAGTACTTC	CASSPWTNPTYEQYF